The source of this TCR beta chain is a study of T cells in women clearing cervical HPV infection. Overall study: Case blood was drawn when the lesion was first found; control blood after infection became undetectable. HLA type stays a possible confounder, typing being limited. Study-wide results and limits: Repertoire richness, not evenness, was significantly elevated in CIN3+ cases versus controls.

To note about this clone: Its cognate antigen is unknown. From the germline J gene comes the end of the CDR3, since the read stops 3 residues before it.

All donors had a single incident cervical HPV16 infection, not prevalent. Sequencing used immunoSEQ multiplex PCR; TCRdb keeps in-frame clones, though not all of them. The table lists about 39,000 clones. Germline V gives CDR1 KGHSH, CDR2 LQKENI. This CDR3 comprises 17 residues. Trimming took 1 base from V and 7 from J; bases not matched to a gene: 8. This sequence was found in a woman between 18 and 70 years old with a cervical HPV16 infection that either progressed to CIN3+ or cleared (not recorded which). The chain carries TRBV18 and TRBJ1-5, with 12 nucleotides matching TRBD1. The specimen was blood buffy coat. The CDR3 sequence: CASSPQSGQGAGQPQHF. The covered CDR3 bases are TGTGCCAGCTCACCACAATCGGGACAGGGGGCCGGGCAGCCC.